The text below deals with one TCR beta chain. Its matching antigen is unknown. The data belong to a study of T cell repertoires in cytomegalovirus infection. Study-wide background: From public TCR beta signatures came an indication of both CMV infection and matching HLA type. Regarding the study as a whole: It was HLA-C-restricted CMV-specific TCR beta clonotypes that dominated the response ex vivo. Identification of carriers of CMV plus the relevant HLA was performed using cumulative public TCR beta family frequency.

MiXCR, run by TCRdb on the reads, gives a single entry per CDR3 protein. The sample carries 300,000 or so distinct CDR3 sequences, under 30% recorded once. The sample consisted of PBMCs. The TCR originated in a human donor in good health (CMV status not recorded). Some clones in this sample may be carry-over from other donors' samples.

In DNA form, the CDR3 reads TGTGCCAGCAGCTTGGAGGGGGGCGCTGGGGCCAACGTCCTGACTTTC. This codes for CASSLEGGAGANVLTF. The rearrangement uses TRBV5-4 and TRBJ2-6, with D perhaps given as TRBD1 or TRBD2 (6 bases each). CDR3 length: 16 residues. CDR1 is SGHNT, CDR2 YYREEE, per germline (reference sequence). Trimming shortened V by 0 bases and J by 2 bases, and 9 bases separated the two germline ends. The full variable domain, rest sourced from reference TRBV5-4 and TRBJ2-6, is ETGVTQSPTHLIKTRGQQVTLRCSSQSGHNTVSWYQQALGQGPQFIFQYYREEENGRGNFPPRFSGLQFPNYSSELNVNALELDDSALYLCASSLEGGAGANVLTFGAGSRLTVL.